This TCR beta chain is from a study of Ad26.COV2.S vaccination and SARS-CoV-2 variants. Study as a whole: Enrollment placed the donor in the COV1001 Ad26.COV2.S trial arm.

This sample's treatment: over 15 received Ad26.COV2.S at low or high dose, single or two shots; 5 received placebo; per-sample allocation not given. Sampling was performed 63 days after the first vaccine or placebo injection. General study results and limits: There was reportedly substantial breadth in spike-specific CD8+ and CD4+ T cell responses after vaccination. Spike-specific TCR breadth was greater after Ad26.COV2.S than placebo.

CDR3 size: 16 residues. Per germline, CDR1 SQVTM and CDR2 ANQGSEA. J lost 4 bases, V lost 7 bases, and 12 bases had no gene match. Libraries were prepared by immunoSEQ multiplex PCR; TCRdb keeps only in-frame clonotypes and omits some of them. The data show 300,000 to 500,000 clones, 88% seen once. A note on this clone: Its antigen remains unidentified.

The TCR was taken from a person between 18 and 59 years old who received the Ad26.COV2.S COVID-19 vaccine or a placebo. V usage is TRBV29-1 and J usage is TRBJ2-3, with TRBD2 identical over 12 bases. The starting material was peripheral blood, obtained in a trial of Ad26.COV2.S vaccine versus placebo. CDR3 nucleotides: TGCAGCGGATGGACTAGCGGGGACCAGGTGCCAGATACGCAGTATTTT. This sequence encodes CSGWTSGDQVPDTQYF.